The rows below give T cell receptor beta chains drawn from one sample of a study of cytomegalovirus exposure and HLA in healthy donors. The method was immunoSEQ multiplex PCR; TCRdb's version includes in-frame clones alone and lacks a portion of them. Its clone listing holds 90,000 to 130,000 clones. Sequenced input: PBMCs. The receptors come from a man aged 25-40 years in good health and CMV-seronegative. Both conserved end residues are part of each CDR3. D genes are given only for firm matches.

J gene: TRBJ1-1
D gene: TRBD1
V gene: TRBV11-1
CDR3 protein: CASSFRQGPEAFF
CDR3 DNA: TGTGCCAGCAGCTTCCGACAGGGCCCTGAAGCTTTCTTT

J gene: TRBJ2-5
D gene: .
V gene: TRBV5-1
CDR3 protein: CASSLGADLYQETQYF
CDR3 DNA: TGCGCCAGCAGCTTGGGGGCAGATCTGTACCAAGAGACCCAGTACTTC

J gene: TRBJ1-6
D gene: .
V gene: TRBV7-2
CDR3 protein: CASSPLQGVSPLHF
CDR3 DNA: TGTGCCAGCAGCCCACTACAGGGAGTCTCACCCCTCCACTTT

J gene: TRBJ2-1
D gene: .
V gene: TRBV14
CDR3 protein: CASSQDRGNEQFF
CDR3 DNA: TGTGCCAGCAGCCAAGACCGGGGCAATGAGCAGTTCTTC

J gene: TRBJ1-4
D gene: .
V gene: TRBV19
CDR3 protein: CASSIVLNVRINEKLFF
CDR3 DNA: TGTGCCAGTAGTATAGTCCTTAACGTTAGAATCAATGAAAAACTGTTTTTT

J gene: TRBJ1-6
D gene: TRBD1
V gene: TRBV12-5
CDR3 protein: CASGLVQGPTSPLHF
CDR3 DNA: TGTGCTAGTGGTTTGGTACAGGGGCCAACCTCACCCCTCCACTTT

J gene: TRBJ1-3
D gene: .
V gene: TRBV7-9
CDR3 protein: CASSQGSRNTIYF
CDR3 DNA: TGTGCCAGCTCGCAGGGAAGTCGAAACACCATATATTTT

J gene: TRBJ1-1
D gene: .
V gene: TRBV5-1
CDR3 protein: CASSLVEGEGAEAFF
CDR3 DNA: TGCGCCAGCAGCTTGGTGGAGGGGGAGGGAGCTGAAGCTTTCTTT

J gene: TRBJ1-2
D gene: .
V gene: TRBV5-1
CDR3 protein: CASSLQVSLGYTF
CDR3 DNA: TGCGCCAGCAGCTTACAGGTTTCTTTGGGCTACACCTTC

J gene: TRBJ2-5
D gene: TRBD1
V gene: TRBV30
CDR3 protein: CAWTWTGGEETQYF
CDR3 DNA: TGTGCCTGGACCTGGACAGGGGGCGAAGAGACCCAGTACTTC

J gene: TRBJ1-5
D gene: TRBD1
V gene: TRBV28
CDR3 protein: CASSLRTGGEQPQHF
CDR3 DNA: TGTGCCAGCAGTTTGCGGACAGGGGGCGAGCAGCCCCAGCATTTT

J gene: TRBJ2-2
D gene: .
V gene: TRBV19
CDR3 protein: CASSIVPRGTGELFF
CDR3 DNA: TGTGCCAGTAGTATAGTGCCCAGGGGTACCGGGGAGCTGTTTTTT

J gene: TRBJ1-5
D gene: .
V gene: TRBV15
CDR3 protein: CATSTGGSNQPQHF
CDR3 DNA: TGTGCCACCAGCACCGGCGGGAGCAATCAGCCCCAGCATTTT

J gene: TRBJ2-1
D gene: TRBD2
V gene: TRBV6-5
CDR3 protein: CASSYFSSGVNEQFF
CDR3 DNA: TGTGCCAGCAGTTACTTTTCTAGCGGGGTCAATGAGCAGTTCTTC

J gene: TRBJ2-1
D gene: .
V gene: TRBV6-1
CDR3 protein: CASSVQGNEQFF
CDR3 DNA: TGTGCCAGCAGTGTCCAGGGGAATGAGCAGTTCTTC

J gene: TRBJ1-5
D gene: .
V gene: TRBV6-5
CDR3 protein: CASRGGGGNQPQHF
CDR3 DNA: TGTGCCAGCAGGGGAGGGGGTGGCAATCAGCCCCAGCATTTT

J gene: TRBJ1-4
D gene: .
V gene: TRBV7-2
CDR3 protein: CASSPGTGREKLFF
CDR3 DNA: TGTGCCAGCAGCCCCGGGACCGGGAGAGAAAAACTGTTTTTT

J gene: TRBJ2-7
D gene: .
V gene: TRBV6-1
CDR3 protein: CASRLSRSHYEQYF
CDR3 DNA: TGTGCCAGCAGGCTTTCTCGGTCCCACTACGAGCAGTACTTC

J gene: TRBJ2-1
D gene: TRBD1
V gene: TRBV29-1
CDR3 protein: CSVESPPWDRVMVNEQFF
CDR3 DNA: TGCAGCGTTGAAAGCCCCCCCTGGGACAGGGTTATGGTCAATGAGCAGTTCTTC

J gene: TRBJ1-1
D gene: .
V gene: TRBV19
CDR3 protein: CASSIEGVLNTEAFF
CDR3 DNA: TGTGCCAGTAGTATAGAAGGGGTTTTGAACACTGAAGCTTTCTTT

J gene: TRBJ1-1
D gene: .
V gene: TRBV2
CDR3 protein: CASSESGATTSKAFF
CDR3 DNA: TGTGCCAGCAGTGAATCTGGGGCCACCACCTCTAAAGCTTTCTTT

J gene: TRBJ2-7
D gene: .
V gene: TRBV5-6
CDR3 protein: CASIQTRDSYEQYF
CDR3 DNA: TGTGCCAGCATCCAGACCAGGGACTCCTACGAGCAGTACTTC

J gene: TRBJ2-2
D gene: .
V gene: TRBV4-3
CDR3 protein: CASSQQFPGELFF
CDR3 DNA: TGCGCCAGCAGCCAACAATTCCCCGGGGAGCTGTTTTTT

J gene: TRBJ1-1
D gene: .
V gene: TRBV5-1
CDR3 protein: CASSLGSGENTEAFF
CDR3 DNA: TGCGCCAGCAGCTTGGGCTCCGGAGAGAACACTGAAGCTTTCTTT

J gene: TRBJ2-1
D gene: .
V gene: TRBV6-4
CDR3 protein: CASSPGLYYNEQFF
CDR3 DNA: TGTGCCAGCAGCCCGGGACTGTACTACAATGAGCAGTTCTTC

J gene: TRBJ1-2
D gene: .
V gene: TRBV5-1
CDR3 protein: CASSSTAGNYGYTF
CDR3 DNA: TGCGCCAGCAGCTCAACCGCAGGAAACTATGGCTACACCTTC

J gene: TRBJ1-2
D gene: TRBD1
V gene: TRBV19
CDR3 protein: CATGTGGYGYTF
CDR3 DNA: TGTGCCACCGGGACAGGGGGCTATGGCTACACCTTC

J gene: TRBJ1-2
D gene: TRBD1
V gene: TRBV12-5
CDR3 protein: CASGSSYRGHYTF
CDR3 DNA: TGTGCTAGTGGTTCGTCATACAGGGGGCACTACACCTTC

J gene: TRBJ1-1
D gene: .
V gene: TRBV12-5
CDR3 protein: CASGLSRGAAGNRFTEAFF
CDR3 DNA: TGTGCTAGTGGTTTGTCACGGGGGGCCGCAGGTAACCGATTCACTGAAGCTTTCTTT

J gene: TRBJ2-7
D gene: TRBD1
V gene: TRBV4-3
CDR3 protein: CASSQGTGLSYEQYF
CDR3 DNA: TGCGCCAGCAGCCAAGGGACAGGGCTATCCTACGAGCAGTACTTC

J gene: TRBJ1-5
D gene: TRBD1
V gene: TRBV6-1
CDR3 protein: CASRAGQGGVQPQHF
CDR3 DNA: TGTGCCAGCCGTGCCGGACAGGGGGGTGTTCAGCCCCAGCATTTT

J gene: TRBJ1-2
D gene: TRBD1
V gene: TRBV9
CDR3 protein: CASSPTGKVYGYTF
CDR3 DNA: TGTGCCAGCAGCCCGACAGGGAAGGTCTATGGCTACACCTTC

J gene: TRBJ2-5
D gene: TRBD1
V gene: TRBV9
CDR3 protein: CASSADTGGETQYF
CDR3 DNA: TGTGCCAGCAGCGCCGATACAGGGGGCGAGACCCAGTACTTC

J gene: TRBJ1-3
D gene: .
V gene: TRBV4-2
CDR3 protein: CASSQVSAREGNTIYF
CDR3 DNA: TGTGCCAGCAGCCAAGTCTCCGCACGAGAGGGAAACACCATATATTTT

J gene: TRBJ1-1
D gene: .
V gene: TRBV30
CDR3 protein: CAWSRTGTHMNTEAFF
CDR3 DNA: TGTGCCTGGAGTCGAACCGGGACACACATGAACACTGAAGCTTTCTTT

J gene: TRBJ2-6
D gene: .
V gene: TRBV11-2
CDR3 protein: CASSVFPEGVFSGANVLTF
CDR3 DNA: TGTGCCAGCAGCGTGTTCCCCGAGGGGGTCTTCTCTGGGGCCAACGTCCTGACTTTC

J gene: TRBJ1-4
D gene: .
V gene: TRBV30
CDR3 protein: CAWSVRTNEKLFF
CDR3 DNA: TGTGCCTGGAGTGTCAGGACTAATGAAAAACTGTTTTTT

J gene: TRBJ2-1
D gene: .
V gene: TRBV9
CDR3 protein: CASSQGPPGYNEQFF
CDR3 DNA: TGTGCCAGCAGCCAGGGCCCCCCGGGCTACAATGAGCAGTTCTTC

J gene: TRBJ2-3
D gene: .
V gene: TRBV2
CDR3 protein: CASSVRGNKNTQYF
CDR3 DNA: TGTGCCAGCAGTGTTAGGGGGAATAAGAATACGCAGTATTTT

J gene: TRBJ2-7
D gene: TRBD2
V gene: TRBV5-1
CDR3 protein: CASSPGLAGATYEQYF
CDR3 DNA: TGCGCCAGCAGCCCGGGACTAGCGGGGGCAACCTACGAGCAGTACTTC

J gene: TRBJ1-2
D gene: TRBD1
V gene: TRBV2
CDR3 protein: CASSEETGIQMGYTF
CDR3 DNA: TGTGCCAGCAGTGAAGAGACAGGGATTCAAATGGGCTACACCTTC

J gene: TRBJ2-5
D gene: .
V gene: TRBV7-3
CDR3 protein: CASSSGHTETQYF
CDR3 DNA: TGTGCCAGCAGCTCTGGGCATACCGAGACCCAGTACTTC

J gene: TRBJ1-4
D gene: TRBD1
V gene: TRBV5-1
CDR3 protein: CASSWTGTGGEKLFF
CDR3 DNA: TGCGCCAGCAGCTGGACCGGGACAGGGGGGGAAAAACTGTTTTTT

J gene: TRBJ2-3
D gene: TRBD2
V gene: TRBV19
CDR3 protein: CASRTSGATDTQYF
CDR3 DNA: TGTGCCAGTAGGACTAGCGGGGCCACAGATACGCAGTATTTT

J gene: TRBJ2-3
D gene: .
V gene: TRBV14
CDR3 protein: CASSLLGGHTDTQYF
CDR3 DNA: TGTGCCAGCTCCCTCCTCGGCGGACACACAGATACGCAGTATTTT

J gene: TRBJ2-7
D gene: TRBD1
V gene: TRBV6-5
CDR3 protein: CASSNTGGAGYEQYF
CDR3 DNA: TGTGCCAGCAGTAATACAGGGGGCGCCGGCTACGAGCAGTACTTC

J gene: TRBJ2-7
D gene: TRBD1
V gene: TRBV5-1
CDR3 protein: CASSRGHWDRGSYEQYF
CDR3 DNA: TGCGCCAGCAGCAGGGGGCATTGGGACAGGGGCTCCTACGAGCAGTACTTC

J gene: TRBJ1-6
D gene: .
V gene: TRBV19
CDR3 protein: CATATRGTRDNSPLHF
CDR3 DNA: TGTGCCACCGCGACCCGGGGGACGCGCGATAATTCACCCCTCCACTTT

J gene: TRBJ2-3
D gene: TRBD2
V gene: TRBV7-2
CDR3 protein: CASSQGTSGAFDTQYF
CDR3 DNA: TGTGCCAGCAGCCAAGGGACTAGCGGGGCCTTCGATACGCAGTATTTT

J gene: TRBJ2-7
D gene: TRBD2
V gene: TRBV11-2
CDR3 protein: CASSLGAGFTYEQYF
CDR3 DNA: TGTGCCAGCAGCTTAGGAGCGGGGTTCACCTACGAGCAGTACTTC

J gene: TRBJ2-1
D gene: TRBD2
V gene: TRBV19
CDR3 protein: CATSGVAGGSWHEQFF
CDR3 DNA: TGTGCCACCTCCGGGGTAGCGGGGGGGTCCTGGCATGAGCAGTTCTTC

J gene: TRBJ2-6
D gene: .
V gene: TRBV30
CDR3 protein: CAGDTSSGANVLTF
CDR3 DNA: TGTGCCGGGGACACAAGCTCTGGGGCCAACGTCCTGACTTTC

J gene: TRBJ1-2
D gene: .
V gene: TRBV7-8
CDR3 protein: CASSLAPTTKGYTF
CDR3 DNA: TGTGCCAGCAGCTTAGCCCCGACAACGAAAGGCTACACCTTC

J gene: TRBJ1-2
D gene: .
V gene: TRBV9
CDR3 protein: CASTEGQGRWWNYGYTF
CDR3 DNA: TGTGCCAGCACCGAGGGGCAGGGGCGGTGGTGGAACTATGGCTACACCTTC

J gene: TRBJ2-1
D gene: .
V gene: TRBV7-2
CDR3 protein: CASSSTNLGYEQFF
CDR3 DNA: TGTGCCAGCAGTTCTACCAACTTGGGCTATGAGCAGTTCTTC

J gene: TRBJ1-3
D gene: .
V gene: TRBV11-2
CDR3 protein: CASSLGAWTARNTIYF
CDR3 DNA: TGTGCCAGCAGCTTAGGAGCTTGGACAGCGAGAAACACCATATATTTT

J gene: TRBJ1-1
D gene: .
V gene: TRBV2
CDR3 protein: CASLELAGTNTEAFF
CDR3 DNA: TGTGCCAGCTTAGAGCTTGCGGGAACGAACACTGAAGCTTTCTTT